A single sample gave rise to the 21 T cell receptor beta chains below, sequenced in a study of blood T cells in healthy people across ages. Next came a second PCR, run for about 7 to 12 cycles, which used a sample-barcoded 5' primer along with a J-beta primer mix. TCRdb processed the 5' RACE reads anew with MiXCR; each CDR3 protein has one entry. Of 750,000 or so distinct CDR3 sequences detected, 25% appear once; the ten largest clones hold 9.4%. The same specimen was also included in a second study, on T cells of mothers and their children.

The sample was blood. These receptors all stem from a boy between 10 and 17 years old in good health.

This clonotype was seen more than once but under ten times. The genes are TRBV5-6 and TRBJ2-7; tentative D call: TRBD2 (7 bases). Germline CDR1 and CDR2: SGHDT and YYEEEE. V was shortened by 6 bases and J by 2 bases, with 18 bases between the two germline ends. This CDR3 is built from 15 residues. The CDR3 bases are TGTGCCAGCACCGCTTGGGGAGGGGGGGCCTACGAGCAGTACTTC. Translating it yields CASTAWGGGAYEQYF.

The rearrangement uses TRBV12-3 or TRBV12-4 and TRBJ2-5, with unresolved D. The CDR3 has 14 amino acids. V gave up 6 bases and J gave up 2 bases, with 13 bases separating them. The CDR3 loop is CASSPGSLQETQYF. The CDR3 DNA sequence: TGTGCCAGCAGCCCAGGTAGTCTACAAGAGACCCAGTACTTC.

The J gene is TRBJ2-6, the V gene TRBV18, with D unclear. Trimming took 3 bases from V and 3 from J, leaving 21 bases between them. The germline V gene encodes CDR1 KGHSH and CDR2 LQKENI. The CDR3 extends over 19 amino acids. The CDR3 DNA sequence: TGTGCCAGCTCACCTGGGCAGGCCGGGCGTGTAGTTGGGGCCAACGTCCTGACTTTC. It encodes CASSPGQAGRVVGANVLTF. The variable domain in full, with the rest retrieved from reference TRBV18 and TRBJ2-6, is NAGVMQNPRHLVRRRGQEARLRCSPMKGHSHVYWYRQLPEEGLKFMVYLQKENIIDESGMPKERFSAEFPKEGPSILRIQQVVRGDSAAYFCASSPGQAGRVVGANVLTFGAGSRLTVL.

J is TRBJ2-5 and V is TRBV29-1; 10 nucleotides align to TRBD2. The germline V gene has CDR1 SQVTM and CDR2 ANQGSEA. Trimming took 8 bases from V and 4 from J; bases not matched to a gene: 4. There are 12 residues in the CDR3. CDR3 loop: CSHLAGAETQYF. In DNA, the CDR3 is TGCAGCCATCTAGCGGGGGCAGAGACCCAGTACTTC. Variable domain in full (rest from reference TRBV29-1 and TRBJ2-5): SAVISQKPSRDICQRGTSLTIQCQVDSQVTMMFWYRQQPGQSLTLIATANQGSEATYESGFVIDKFPISRPNLTFSTLTVSNMSPEDSSIYLCSHLAGAETQYFGPGTRLLVL.

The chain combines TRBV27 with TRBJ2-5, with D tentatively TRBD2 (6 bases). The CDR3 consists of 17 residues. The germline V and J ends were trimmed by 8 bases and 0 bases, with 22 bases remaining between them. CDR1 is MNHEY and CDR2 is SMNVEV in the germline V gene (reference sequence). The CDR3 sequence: CASQRRTEGKNQETQYF. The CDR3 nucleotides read TGTGCCAGCCAAAGGCGCACGGAGGGGAAAAACCAAGAGACCCAGTACTTC.

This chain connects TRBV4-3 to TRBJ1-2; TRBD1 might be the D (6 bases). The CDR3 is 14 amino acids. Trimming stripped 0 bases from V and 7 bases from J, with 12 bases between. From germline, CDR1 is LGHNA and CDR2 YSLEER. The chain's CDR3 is CASSQDAGASGYTF. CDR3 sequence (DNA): TGCGCCAGCAGCCAAGATGCGGGGGCAAGTGGCTACACCTTC.

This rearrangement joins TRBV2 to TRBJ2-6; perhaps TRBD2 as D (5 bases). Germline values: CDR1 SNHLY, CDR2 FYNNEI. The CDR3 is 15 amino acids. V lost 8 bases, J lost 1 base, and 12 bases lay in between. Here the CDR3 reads CASGRWESGANVLTF. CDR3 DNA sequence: TGTGCCAGCGGGCGGTGGGAGTCTGGGGCCAACGTCCTGACTTTC.

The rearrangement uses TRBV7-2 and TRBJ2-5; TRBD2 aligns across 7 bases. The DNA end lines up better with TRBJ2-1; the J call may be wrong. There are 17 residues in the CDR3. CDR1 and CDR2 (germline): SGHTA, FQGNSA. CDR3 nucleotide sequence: TGTGCCAGCAGCTTAGCCCCGGGAGGTATCTTGAGTAATGAGCAGTTCTTC. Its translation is CASSLAPGGILSNEQFF.

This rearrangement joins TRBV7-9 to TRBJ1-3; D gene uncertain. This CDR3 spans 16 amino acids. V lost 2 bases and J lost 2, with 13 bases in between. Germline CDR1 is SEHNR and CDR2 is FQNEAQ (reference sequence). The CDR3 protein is CASSLSPGQTGNTIYF. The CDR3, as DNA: TGTGCCAGCAGCTTAAGTCCCGGCCAGACTGGAAACACCATATATTTT. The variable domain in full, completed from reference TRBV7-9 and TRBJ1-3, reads DTGVSQNPRHKITKRGQNVTFRCDPISEHNRLYWYRQTLGQGPEFLTYFQNEAQLEKSRLLSDRFSAERPKGSFSTLEIQRTEQGDSAMYLCASSLSPGQTGNTIYFGEGSWLTVV.

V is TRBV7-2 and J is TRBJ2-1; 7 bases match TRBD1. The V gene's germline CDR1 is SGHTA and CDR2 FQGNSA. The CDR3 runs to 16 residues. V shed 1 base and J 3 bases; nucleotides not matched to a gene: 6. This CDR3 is CASSLVTGVSYNEQFF. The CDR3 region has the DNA TGTGCCAGCAGCTTAGTAACAGGGGTCAGCTACAATGAGCAGTTCTTC.

CDR3 nucleotide sequence: TGTGCCAGCAGCCAAGAGAACACAGATACGCAGTATTTT. This gives the protein CASSQENTDTQYF. The J gene is TRBJ2-3, the V gene TRBV14; unclear D gene. CDR3 length: 13 amino acids. V was shortened by 0 bases and J by 2 bases, with 3 bases between the two germline ends. Germline loops: CDR1 SGHDN, CDR2 FVKESK.

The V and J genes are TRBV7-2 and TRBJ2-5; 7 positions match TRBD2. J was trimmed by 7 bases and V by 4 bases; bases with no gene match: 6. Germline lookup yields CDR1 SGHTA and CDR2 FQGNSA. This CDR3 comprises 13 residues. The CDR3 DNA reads TGTGCCAGCAGCTCGGGACTAACGGGGACCCAGTACTTC. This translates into CASSSGLTGTQYF.

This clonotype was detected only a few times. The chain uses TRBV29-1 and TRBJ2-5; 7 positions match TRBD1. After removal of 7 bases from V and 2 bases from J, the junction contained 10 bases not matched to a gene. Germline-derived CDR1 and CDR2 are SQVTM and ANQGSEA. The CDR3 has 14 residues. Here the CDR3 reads CSAFMGTVQETQYF. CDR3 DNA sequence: TGCAGCGCCTTTATGGGGACAGTGCAAGAGACCCAGTACTTC.

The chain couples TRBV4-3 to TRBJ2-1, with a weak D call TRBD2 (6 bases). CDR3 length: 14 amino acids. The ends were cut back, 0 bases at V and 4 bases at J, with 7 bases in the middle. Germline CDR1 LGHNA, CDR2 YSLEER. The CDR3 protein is CASSQEGTYNEQFF. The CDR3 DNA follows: TGCGCCAGCAGCCAAGAGGGGACTTACAATGAGCAGTTCTTC.

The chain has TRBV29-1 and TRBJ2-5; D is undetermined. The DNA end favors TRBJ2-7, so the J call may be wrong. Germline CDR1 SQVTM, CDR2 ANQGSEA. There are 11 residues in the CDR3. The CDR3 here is CSVLISYEQYF. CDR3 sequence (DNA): TGCAGCGTTCTCATCTCCTACGAGCAGTACTTC.

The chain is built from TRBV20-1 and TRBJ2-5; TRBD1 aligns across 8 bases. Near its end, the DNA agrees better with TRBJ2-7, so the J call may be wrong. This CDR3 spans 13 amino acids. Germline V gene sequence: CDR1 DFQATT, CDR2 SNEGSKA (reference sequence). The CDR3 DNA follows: TGCAGTGCCCGGACAGGGACCCTCTACGAGCAGTACTTC. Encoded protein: CSARTGTLYEQYF.

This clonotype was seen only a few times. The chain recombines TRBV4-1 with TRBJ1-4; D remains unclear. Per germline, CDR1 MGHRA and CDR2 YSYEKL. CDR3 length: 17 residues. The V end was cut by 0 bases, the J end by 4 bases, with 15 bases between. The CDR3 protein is CASSQDPAGLFNEKLFF. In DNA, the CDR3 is TGCGCCAGCAGCCAAGATCCCGCAGGACTGTTTAATGAAAAACTGTTTTTT.

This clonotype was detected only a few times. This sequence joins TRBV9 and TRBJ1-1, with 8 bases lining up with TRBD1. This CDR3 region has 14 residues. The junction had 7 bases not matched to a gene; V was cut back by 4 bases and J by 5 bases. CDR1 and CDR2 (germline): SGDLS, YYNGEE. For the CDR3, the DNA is TGTGCCAGCAGCTTGGACAGGGCAGGGACTGAAGCTTTCTTT. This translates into CASSLDRAGTEAFF.

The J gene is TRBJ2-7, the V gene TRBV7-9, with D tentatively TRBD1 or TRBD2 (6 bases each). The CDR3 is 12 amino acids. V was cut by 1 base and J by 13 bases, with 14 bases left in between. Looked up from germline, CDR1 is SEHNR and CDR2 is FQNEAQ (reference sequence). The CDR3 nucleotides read TGTGCCAGCAGCTTAGAAGGGGGAGCGGGCTACTTC. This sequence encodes CASSLEGGAGYF.

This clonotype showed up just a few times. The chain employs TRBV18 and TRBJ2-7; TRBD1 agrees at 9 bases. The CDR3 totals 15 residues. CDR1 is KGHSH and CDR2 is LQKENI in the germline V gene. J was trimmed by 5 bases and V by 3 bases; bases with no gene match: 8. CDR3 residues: CASSPRTGEVNEQYF. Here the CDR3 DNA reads TGTGCCAGCTCACCCCGGACAGGGGAAGTCAACGAGCAGTACTTC.

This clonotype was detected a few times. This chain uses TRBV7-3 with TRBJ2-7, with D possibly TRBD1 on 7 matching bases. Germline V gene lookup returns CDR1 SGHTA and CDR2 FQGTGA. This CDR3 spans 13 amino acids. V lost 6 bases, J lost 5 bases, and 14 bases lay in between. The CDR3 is CASRYTGEDEQYF. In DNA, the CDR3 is TGTGCCAGCAGGTATACAGGGGAGGACGAGCAGTACTTC.